The clone carrying this T cell receptor beta chain occurred once. Its antigen remains unknown. Some clones are missing from TCRdb's copy, which holds only in-frame ones; the method was immunoSEQ multiplex PCR. The table lists thousands of clones, 79% of them singletons. This sample was included in a study of tumor-infiltrating lymphocytes in localized non-small cell lung cancer. Across the study: The cohort mixed smokers and never-smokers, several histologies, and some post-neoadjuvant-chemotherapy samples. General study results and limits: Immunotypes IM1 and IM2 had similar TCR-derived T-cell fractions.

V was shortened by 2 bases and J by 4 bases, with 15 bases between the two germline ends. This CDR3 region has 15 residues. CDR1 and CDR2 from the germline V gene are ENHRY and SYGVKD. The material sequenced was uninvolved lung tissue not adjacent to the tumor. The sequence was obtained from a human donor with non-small cell lung cancer. The rearrangement links TRBV10-3 to TRBJ2-7, with D unclear. CDR3 amino acids: CAISEKPDPRYEQYF. The CDR3 DNA sequence: TGTGCCATCAGTGAGAAGCCGGACCCCCGGTACGAGCAGTACTTC.